This TCR beta chain was retrieved from a study of T cell responses to AZD1222 COVID-19 vaccine. TCRdb's table, derived via immunoSEQ multiplex PCR, lists solely in-frame clones and lacks some. Here the sample spans roughly 140,000 clones, 85% to 95% being singletons. Trimming left V 6 bases short and J 3 bases short, with 12 bases between. The CDR3 covers 14 residues. The germline V gene encodes CDR1 WSHSY and CDR2 SAAADI. The J gene is TRBJ1-5, the V gene TRBV10-2; D gene ambiguous. This TCR derives from an adult who had recovered from COVID-19. Sequenced material: peripheral blood, taken after recovery from COVID-19. The CDR3 reads CASRGSGDNQPQHF. The CDR3 DNA follows: TGCGCCAGCAGGGGATCGGGAGACAATCAGCCCCAGCATTTT.